Below, one TCR beta chain is given with its context. Assay used: immunoSEQ multiplex PCR; TCRdb lists only in-frame clones, some missing. The data contain 310,000 or so clones, approximately 90% of them singletons. Germline CDR1 reads MGHRA; CDR2 reads YSYEKL. The CDR3 extends over 13 amino acids. V dropped 2 bases and J dropped 7; count of bases not matched to a gene: 4. The record originates from a study of blood T cell repertoires in COVID-19. In the study overall: Donors in the United States, Italy and Spain gave samples during acute or convalescent COVID-19.

V usage is TRBV4-1 and J usage is TRBJ2-7, with 8 positions matching TRBD2. This sequence originates from a woman aged 18-29 years who had recovered from COVID-19. Sample: PBMCs or T cells enriched from blood (not recorded which). In DNA form, the CDR3 reads TGCGCCAGCAGCCAATTCCCGGGAGGGGAGCAGTACTTC. It yields the protein CASSQFPGGEQYF.